This T cell receptor (beta chain) was captured in a study of blood T cells in healthy people across ages. General observations from the study: Among long-lived donors, naive CD4+ cells were more numerous and diversity higher than in aged donors.

This clonotype was found many times. The antigen remains undetermined. Donors each provided ten milliliters of peripheral blood. A J-beta primer mix and a sample-barcoded 5' primer were used in a second PCR of roughly 6 to 12 cycles. TCRdb passed the 5' RACE reads through MiXCR, listing each CDR3 protein once. The sample lists 1,100,000 or so distinct CDR3 sequences; 40% to 55% were seen once. CDR1 is SEHNR and CDR2 is FQNEAQ in the germline V gene (reference sequence). The V gene lost 5 bases and the J gene lost 0 bases, with 14 bases spanning the gap. This CDR3 region has 16 residues. The TCR sequence derives from a woman aged 60-75 years in good health. The sequencing input was blood. The chain couples TRBV7-9 to TRBJ1-5, with a tentative D call TRBD1 (5 bases). CDR3 sequence reads: CASSPLGQSSNQPQHF. The DNA for the CDR3 is TGTGCCAGCAGCCCTCTGGGGCAGAGTAGCAATCAGCCCCAGCATTTT.